These T cell receptor beta chains were read from a single sample in a study of T cell responses to AZD1222 COVID-19 vaccine. Sequencing used immunoSEQ multiplex PCR; TCRdb keeps in-frame clones, though not all of them. The repertoire includes 98,000 or so clones, around 84% of them detected once, and approximately 3% sits in the top ten. Specimen: peripheral blood, collected on day 0 of AZD1222 vaccination. These receptors were obtained from an adult in good health. CDR3s include the opening cysteine and the closing phenylalanine or tryptophan. Each record gives: D gene, clone size, J gene, V gene, CDR3 protein, CDR3 DNA. D genes are given only for firm matches. Rows give clone size only sometimes, using once, few, many, or a class for an expanded clone.

NA,medium-sized,TRBJ2-7,TRBV5-4,CASSLVWGDAYEQYF,TGTGCCAGCAGCTTGGTCTGGGGGGACGCCTACGAGCAGTACTTC
TRBD1,NA,TRBJ1-2,TRBV19,CASSIGDRGATGYTF,TGTGCCAGTAGTATAGGGGACAGGGGCGCCACTGGCTACACCTTC
NA,NA,TRBJ1-2,TRBV12-3/TRBV12-4,CASSTGIHYGYTF,TGTGCCAGCAGCACGGGAATCCACTATGGCTACACCTTC
NA,NA,TRBJ2-7,TRBV3-1/TRBV3-2,CASSQDAYEQYF,TGTGCCAGCAGCCAAGACGCGTACGAGCAGTACTTC
NA,NA,TRBJ1-6,TRBV18,CASSPQGRGSPLHF,TGTGCCAGCTCACCACAGGGCAGGGGATCACCCCTCCACTTT
NA,NA,TRBJ1-1,TRBV28,CASSLDRWGAFF,TGTGCCAGCAGTTTGGACCGATGGGGAGCTTTCTTT
NA,NA,TRBJ2-7,TRBV28,CASSFGPLYEQYF,TGTGCCAGCAGTTTCGGGCCTCTATACGAGCAGTACTTC
NA,NA,TRBJ1-1,TRBV6-5,CASSRPGLEAFF,TGTGCCAGCAGTCGACCGGGGCTTGAAGCTTTCTTT
NA,few,TRBJ1-2,TRBV30,CAWSVAEGRGYTF,TGTGCCTGGAGTGTAGCGGAGGGGCGAGGCTACACCTTC
TRBD1,NA,TRBJ1-1,TRBV5-1,CASSPGTGGATEAFF,TGCGCCAGCAGCCCCGGGACAGGGGGCGCGACTGAAGCTTTCTTT
TRBD2,few,TRBJ2-1,TRBV5-1,CASSLGLAGGYNEQFF,TGCGCCAGCAGCTTGGGGCTGGCGGGGGGGTACAATGAGCAGTTCTTC
NA,NA,TRBJ1-1,TRBV5-6,CASREAGNTEAFF,TGTGCCAGCAGGGAGGCGGGGAACACTGAAGCTTTCTTT
NA,once,TRBJ1-1,TRBV6-1,CASSEILGTEAFF,TGTGCCAGCAGTGAAATTTTGGGGACTGAAGCTTTCTTT
NA,NA,TRBJ1-3,TRBV7-2,CASSSRGVLDTIYF,TGTGCCAGCAGCTCCAGGGGAGTGTTAGACACCATATATTTT
NA,NA,TRBJ2-1,TRBV2,CASSFWTANNEQFF,TGTGCCAGCAGTTTCTGGACAGCTAACAATGAGCAGTTCTTC